A single sample gave rise to the 19 T cell receptor beta chains below, sequenced in a study of blood T cell repertoires in COVID-19. Sequencing used immunoSEQ multiplex PCR; TCRdb keeps in-frame clones, though not all of them. The sample carries 95,000 to 100,000 clones, around 87% recorded once. Sequenced: peripheral blood. These receptor sequences come from a woman aged 25 to 39 with acute or convalescent COVID-19.

The genes are TRBV4-1 and TRBJ2-7, with 10 bases that match TRBD1. The CDR3 is 15 residues long. Germline assignment: CDR1 MGHRA and CDR2 YSYEKL. V shed 2 bases, J shed 2 bases, and the junction held 3 bases outside the gene matches. CDR3 sequence (DNA): TGCGCCAGCAGCCAAACCGGGACAGGGGCCTACGAGCAGTACTTC. Residues: CASSQTGTGAYEQYF.

The genes are TRBV27 and TRBJ1-1; 11 bases agree with TRBD1. V lost 0 bases, J lost 6 bases, and 6 bases stayed unmatched. Germline V gene lookup returns CDR1 MNHEY and CDR2 SMNVEV (reference sequence). This CDR3 is 16 amino acids long. CDR3 DNA sequence: TGTGCCAGCAGTTTATCGGGACAGGGGGAGTTCGCTGAAGCTTTCTTT. It specifies CASSLSGQGEFAEAFF.

The chain employs TRBV19 and TRBJ2-7; 7 positions match TRBD1. Germline-derived CDR1 and CDR2 are LNHDA and SQIVND (reference sequence). The J segment lost 2 bases and the V segment lost 5 bases, leaving 9 bases of the junction unmatched. The CDR3 has 15 amino acids. CDR3 sequence (DNA): TGTGCCAGTAGTGGAACAGGGGTTTTCGCCTACGAGCAGTACTTC. Its protein product is CASSGTGVFAYEQYF. Together with reference TRBV19 and TRBJ2-7, the CDR3 gives the full variable domain: DGGITQSPKYLFRKEGQNVTLSCEQNLNHDAMYWYRQDPGQGLRLIYYSQIVNDFQKGDIAEGYSVSREKKESFPLTVTSAQKNPTAFYLCASSGTGVFAYEQYFGPGTRLTVT.

The V gene is TRBV27, the J gene TRBJ1-2; TRBD1 agrees at 7 bases. V shed 5 bases and J 3 bases; nucleotides not matched to a gene: 3. Germline values: CDR1 MNHEY, CDR2 SMNVEV (reference sequence). The CDR3 runs to 13 residues. CDR3 bases: TGTGCCAGCAGTACGGGACAGTACTATGGCTACACCTTC. Its protein product is CASSTGQYYGYTF.

V and J are TRBV7-2 and TRBJ2-1, with 8 nucleotides matching TRBD2. Germline V gives CDR1 SGHTA, CDR2 FQGNSA. This CDR3 region has 14 residues. V lost 5 bases, J lost 4 bases, and 4 bases stayed unmatched. CDR3 coding DNA: TGTGCCAGCAGCCCCGGGGGGGCGTACAATGAGCAGTTCTTC. It specifies CASSPGGAYNEQFF.

The chain carries TRBV3-1 (or the pseudogene TRBV3-2) and TRBJ1-2; unclear D gene. CDR3 size: 11 residues. The germline gives CDR1 LGHDT, CDR2 YNNKEL (reference sequence). V dropped 0 bases and J dropped 8 bases, with 4 bases sitting between them. CDR3 loop: CASSQDLGYTF. CDR3 in DNA: TGTGCCAGCAGCCAAGATCTCGGCTACACCTTC.

This chain links TRBV7-6 with TRBJ2-2; D may be TRBD1 (6 bases). V was cut by 5 bases and J by 6 bases, with 19 bases left in between. Germline CDR1 reads SGHVS; CDR2 reads FNYEAQ. CDR3 size: 16 residues. The CDR3 here is CASSRLRTEESGELFF. As DNA, the CDR3 is TGTGCCAGCAGCCGACTAAGGACAGAGGAATCCGGGGAGCTGTTTTTT.

The gene calls are TRBV12-5 and TRBJ2-7; D not resolved. This CDR3 has 13 residues. CDR1 LGHNT and CDR2 FRNRAP come from the germline V gene. Trimming shortened V by 2 bases and J by 0 bases, and 5 bases separated the two germline ends. The CDR3 protein is CASGLSHSYEQYF. In nucleotides, the CDR3 is TGTGCTAGTGGTTTGAGCCACTCCTACGAGCAGTACTTC.

This clone came up once. The rearrangement joins TRBV18 to TRBJ2-3; D not certain. V was trimmed by 1 base and J by 4 bases, leaving 6 bases between them. Germline V CDR1 and CDR2: KGHSH, LQKENI. The CDR3 runs 13 residues. The DNA of the CDR3 is TGTGCCAGCTCACCACGTATTGCAGATACGCAGTATTTT. This sequence encodes CASSPRIADTQYF.

This clone was seen once. The sample contains more than one DNA sequence encoding this CDR3. This chain connects TRBV5-6 to TRBJ2-2; D remains unclear. Germline lookup yields CDR1 SGHDT and CDR2 YYEEEE. The CDR3 totals 12 residues. Trimming took 0 bases from V and 7 from J, leaving 4 bases between them. DNA for the CDR3: TGTGCCAGCAGCTTGGGCGGCGGGGAGCTGTTTTTT. Translation: CASSLGGGELFF.

This clone was seen once. This rearrangement joins TRBV5-4 to TRBJ1-1; 8 bases are a match to TRBD1. Trimming cost V 4 bases and J 4 bases; bases outside gene matches: 9. The CDR3 length is 15 residues. CDR1 is SGHNT, CDR2 YYREEE, per germline (reference sequence). The CDR3 loop is CASSPPRTGTTEAFF. The CDR3 bases are TGTGCCAGCAGCCCACCCCGGACAGGGACCACTGAAGCTTTCTTT.

The V call is TRBV9, the J call TRBJ2-7, with D maybe TRBD1 (5 bases). Trimming took off 4 bases at V and 1 base at J, with 15 bases between the two ends. The germline V gene encodes CDR1 SGDLS and CDR2 YYNGEE. The CDR3 consists of 15 residues. This CDR3 is CASSPRQSPSYEQYF. The CDR3 region has the DNA TGTGCCAGCAGCCCTCGACAGTCACCTTCCTACGAGCAGTACTTC.

This chain joins TRBV30 and TRBJ1-5, with D maybe TRBD1 (5 bases). This CDR3 has 14 residues. Germline V gene data show CDR1 as GTSNPN and CDR2 as SVGIG (reference sequence). V dropped 0 bases and J dropped 2 bases, with 8 bases sitting between them. DNA of the CDR3: TGTGCCTGGAGTGTATCGGGGGGCAATCAGCCCCAGCATTTT. Residues: CAWSVSGGNQPQHF.

The chain couples TRBV18 to TRBJ1-1; the D gene is possibly TRBD1 (5 bases). The CDR3 length is 12 residues. V shed 6 bases and J shed 6 bases, with 11 bases lying between them. CDR1 is KGHSH, CDR2 LQKENI, per germline. CDR3 residues: CASSPAGPEAFF. As DNA, the CDR3 is TGTGCCAGCTCCCCTGCGGGGCCTGAAGCTTTCTTT.

The chain couples TRBV28 to TRBJ1-5, with D perhaps matching TRBD1 (6 bases). This CDR3 comprises 13 residues. Trimming removed 7 bases at V and 11 bases at J, with 18 bases between. Germline-derived CDR1 and CDR2 are MDHEN and SYDVKM. CDR3 in DNA: TGTGCCAGCATTATGACAGGCCGTGATGCCCAGCATTTT. Its protein product is CASIMTGRDAQHF.

This chain joins TRBV7-9 and TRBJ2-7; a weak D match, TRBD1 (6 bases). Germline V gene sequence: CDR1 SEHNR, CDR2 FQNEAQ (reference sequence). This CDR3 region has 14 residues. With 5 bases removed from V and 2 bases from J, the gap between germline ends came to 13 bases. The CDR3 loop reads CASSPRDKTYEQYF. The CDR3 DNA is TGTGCCAGCAGCCCCCGGGACAAAACCTACGAGCAGTACTTC.

This clone occurred once. The V call is TRBV24-1, the J call TRBJ2-3, with 8 bases lining up with TRBD1. The CDR3 sequence is 14 residues long. The junction had 3 bases not matched to a gene; V was cut back by 7 bases and J by 1 base. Germline V gene sequence: CDR1 KGHDR, CDR2 SFDVKD. As DNA, the CDR3 is TGTGCCACCAGCCCACAGGGGGGCACAGATACGCAGTATTTT. Translation: CATSPQGGTDTQYF.

This clone was detected once. J is TRBJ1-2 and V is TRBV6-5; 9 bases line up with TRBD1. With V trimmed by 3 bases and J by 8 bases, 10 bases remained unmatched. The CDR3 length is 15 residues. Germline V gene data show CDR1 as MNHEY and CDR2 as SVGAGI. CDR3 bases: TGTGCCAGCAGTTATACCGGGACAGGGCCTAGCGGCTACACCTTC. Residues: CASSYTGTGPSGYTF.

V is TRBV5-4 and J is TRBJ1-2; 11 bases line up with TRBD1. V lost 4 bases, J lost 7 bases, and 9 bases stayed unmatched. Germline V CDR1 and CDR2: SGHNT, YYREEE (reference sequence). The CDR3 has 15 residues. The CDR3 DNA sequence: TGTGCCAGCAGCGTATGGACAGGGGGCGGTAGTGGCTACACCTTC. It codes for CASSVWTGGGSGYTF.